The T cell receptor (beta chain) under discussion was sequenced for a study of blood T cell repertoires in COVID-19. How the authors handled the data: Reference gene primer amplification gave estimated nucleated cell counts. The table came from immunoSEQ multiplex PCR; TCRdb's copy has only in-frame clones and leaves some out. V and J calls and clone size are given by that table; D and trimming were obtained from the DNA. The sample holds under 200,000 clones, more than 75% seen once. This clone showed up just a few times. The sequenced material came from peripheral blood. The TCR originated in a woman over 75 with acute or convalescent COVID-19.

CDR3 amino acids: CASSYQGRNTIYF. Here the CDR3 DNA reads TGTGCCAGCAGTTACCAGGGGAGAAACACCATATATTTT. V is TRBV6-2 or TRBV6-3 and J is TRBJ1-3; D is perhaps TRBD1 (6 bases). Trimming left V 2 bases short and J 5 bases short, with 7 bases between. Germline CDR1 is MNHEY and CDR2 is SVGEGT. This CDR3 has 13 residues.